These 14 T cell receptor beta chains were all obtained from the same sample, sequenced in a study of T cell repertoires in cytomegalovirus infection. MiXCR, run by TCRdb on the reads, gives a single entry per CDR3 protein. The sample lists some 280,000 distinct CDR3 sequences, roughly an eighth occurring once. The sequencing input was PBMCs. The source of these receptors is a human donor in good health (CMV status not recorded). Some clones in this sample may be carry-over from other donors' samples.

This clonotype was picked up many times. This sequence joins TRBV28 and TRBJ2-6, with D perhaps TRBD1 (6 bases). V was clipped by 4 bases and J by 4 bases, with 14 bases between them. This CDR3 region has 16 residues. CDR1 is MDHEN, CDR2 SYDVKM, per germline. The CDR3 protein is CASSSQGLKGANVLTF. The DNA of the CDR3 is TGTGCCAGCAGTTCCCAGGGGTTGAAAGGGGCCAACGTCCTGACTTTC.

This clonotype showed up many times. CDR3 bases: TGTGCCAGCAGTTTAGGGGGACCTCCCTATGGCTACACCTTC. As protein: CASSLGGPPYGYTF. The chain carries TRBV12-3 or TRBV12-4 and TRBJ1-2, with a possible D match to TRBD1 (5 bases). The V end lost 1 base, the J end lost 4 bases, and 10 bases lay between the germline ends. The CDR3 length is 14 residues.

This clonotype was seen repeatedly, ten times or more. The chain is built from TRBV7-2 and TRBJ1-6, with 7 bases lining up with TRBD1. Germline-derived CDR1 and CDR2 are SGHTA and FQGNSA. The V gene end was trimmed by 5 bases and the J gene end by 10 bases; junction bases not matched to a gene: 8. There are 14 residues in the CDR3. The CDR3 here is CASSPRQGRSPLHF. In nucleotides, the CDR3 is TGTGCCAGCAGCCCCAGACAGGGTAGATCACCCCTCCACTTT. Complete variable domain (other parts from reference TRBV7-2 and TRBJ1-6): GAGVSQSPSNKVTEKGKDVELRCDPISGHTALYWYRQSLGQGLEFLIYFQGNSAPDKSGLPSDRFSAERTGGSVSTLTIQRTQQEDSAVYLCASSPRQGRSPLHFGNGTRLTVT.

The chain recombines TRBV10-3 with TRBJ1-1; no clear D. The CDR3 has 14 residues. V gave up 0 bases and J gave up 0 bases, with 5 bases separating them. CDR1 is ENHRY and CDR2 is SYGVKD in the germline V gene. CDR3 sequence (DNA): TGTGCCATCAGTGAGTCGTCAGTGAACACTGAAGCTTTCTTT. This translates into CAISESSVNTEAFF.

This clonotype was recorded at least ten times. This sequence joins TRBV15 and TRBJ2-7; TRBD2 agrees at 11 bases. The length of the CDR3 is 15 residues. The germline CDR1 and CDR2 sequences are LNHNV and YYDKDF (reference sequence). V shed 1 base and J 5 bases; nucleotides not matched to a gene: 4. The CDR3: CATSRGQTSGNEQYF. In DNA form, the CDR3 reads TGTGCCACCAGCAGAGGACAGACTAGCGGGAACGAGCAGTACTTC.

As DNA, the CDR3 is TGCGCCAGCAGCTTGGGAGTGGGCGGCACTGAAGCTTTCTTT. Protein product: CASSLGVGGTEAFF. The V call is TRBV5-1, the J call TRBJ1-1; the D is unclear. V dropped 0 bases and J dropped 4 bases, with 10 bases sitting between them. CDR3 length equals 14 residues. Germline CDR1 SGHRS, CDR2 YFSETQ.

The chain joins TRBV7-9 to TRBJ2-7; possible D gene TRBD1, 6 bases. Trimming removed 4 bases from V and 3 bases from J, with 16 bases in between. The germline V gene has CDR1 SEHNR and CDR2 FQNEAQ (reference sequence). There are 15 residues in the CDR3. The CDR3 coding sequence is TGTGCCAGCAGCTCCTTTGATGGACAGAGCTACGAGCAGTACTTC. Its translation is CASSSFDGQSYEQYF.

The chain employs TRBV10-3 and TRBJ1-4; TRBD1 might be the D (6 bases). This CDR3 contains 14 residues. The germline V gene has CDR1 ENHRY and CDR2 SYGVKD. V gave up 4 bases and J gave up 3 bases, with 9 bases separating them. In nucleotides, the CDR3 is TGTGCCATCAGTGGGGGGACATCTAATGAAAAACTGTTTTTT. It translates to CAISGGTSNEKLFF.

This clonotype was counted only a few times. CDR3 bases: TGTGCCAGCAGTGCTAGCGGGAGGGAGACCCAGTACTTC. Translated: CASSASGRETQYF. This rearrangement joins TRBV6-1 to TRBJ2-5; 11 bases map to TRBD2. With 4 bases clipped from V and 5 bases from J, the junction kept 0 bases outside the gene matches. CDR1 and CDR2 (germline): MNHNS, SASEGT. The CDR3 is 13 amino acids.

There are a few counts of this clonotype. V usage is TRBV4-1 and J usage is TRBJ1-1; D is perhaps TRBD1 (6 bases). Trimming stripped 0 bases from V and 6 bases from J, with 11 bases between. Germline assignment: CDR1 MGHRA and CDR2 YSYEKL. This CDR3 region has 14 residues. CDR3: CASSQDTGRAEAFF. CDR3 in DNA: TGCGCCAGCAGCCAAGACACAGGGAGGGCTGAAGCTTTCTTT.

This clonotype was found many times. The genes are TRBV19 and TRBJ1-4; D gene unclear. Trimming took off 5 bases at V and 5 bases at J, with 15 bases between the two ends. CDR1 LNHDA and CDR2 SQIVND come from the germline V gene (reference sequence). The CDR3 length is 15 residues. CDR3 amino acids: CASSADAAFNEKLFF. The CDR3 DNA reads TGTGCCAGTAGTGCTGACGCAGCCTTCAATGAAAAACTGTTTTTT.

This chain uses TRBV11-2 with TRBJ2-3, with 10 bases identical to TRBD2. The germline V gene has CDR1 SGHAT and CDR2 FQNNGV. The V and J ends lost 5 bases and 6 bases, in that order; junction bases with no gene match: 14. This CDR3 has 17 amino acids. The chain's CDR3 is CASSPDLAGGRWDTQYF. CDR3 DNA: TGTGCCAGCAGCCCCGACTTAGCGGGGGGAAGGTGGGATACGCAGTATTTT.

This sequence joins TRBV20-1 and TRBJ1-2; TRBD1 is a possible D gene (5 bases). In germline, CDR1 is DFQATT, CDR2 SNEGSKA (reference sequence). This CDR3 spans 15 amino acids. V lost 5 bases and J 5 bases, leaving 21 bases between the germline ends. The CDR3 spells CSARFPSPGGYGYTF. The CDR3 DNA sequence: TGCAGTGCTCGATTCCCATCGCCGGGGGGATATGGCTACACCTTC.

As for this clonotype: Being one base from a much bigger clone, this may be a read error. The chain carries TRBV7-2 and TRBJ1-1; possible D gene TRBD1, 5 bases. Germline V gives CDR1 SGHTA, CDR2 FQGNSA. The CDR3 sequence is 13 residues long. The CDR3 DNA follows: TGTGCCAGCAGCCAACAGGTGAACATTGAAGCTTTCTTT. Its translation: CASSQQVNIEAFF.